The 28 T cell receptor beta chains reported below all come from one sample, sequenced in a study of T cells in Graves' hyperthyroidism and ophthalmopathy. RNA transcripts yielded amplified TCR beta CDR3 regions. The study used the HTBI primer set for a first-round RT-PCR of the TCR CDR3. Each CDR3 protein gets one entry after TCRdb re-called the multiplex PCR reads with MiXCR. The sample contains hundreds of thousands of distinct CDR3 sequences, roughly 15% of which appear only once. The sequenced sample consisted of blood. The receptors stem from a woman in her fifties or sixties with Graves' ophthalmopathy.

The DNA for the CDR3 is TGCAGTGCTAGCCAGGGTGGGGATGAGCAGTTCTTC. As protein: CSASQGGDEQFF. V gene TRBV20-1 combines with J gene TRBJ2-1, with D possibly being TRBD1 (5 bases). There are 12 residues in the CDR3. CDR1 DFQATT and CDR2 SNEGSKA come from the germline V gene (reference sequence). V was shortened by 3 bases and J by 8 bases, with 11 bases between the two germline ends.

This sequence joins TRBV24-1 and TRBJ2-1, with 9 bases that match TRBD2. CDR1 and CDR2 (germline): KGHDR, SFDVKD. The length of the CDR3 is 15 residues. V lost 4 bases and J lost 2; bases outside the gene matches: 2. The CDR3 loop reads CATSDRTSAYNEQFF. CDR3 nucleotides: TGTGCCACCAGTGACCGGACTAGCGCCTACAATGAGCAGTTCTTC.

At least ten counts were recorded for this clonotype. CDR3: CASCPGTGLYEQYF. The DNA of the CDR3 is TGTGCCAGCTGTCCCGGGACAGGGCTTTACGAGCAGTACTTC. The chain couples TRBV28 to TRBJ2-7; TRBD1 aligns across 9 bases. The CDR3 sequence is 14 residues long. V lost 8 bases, J lost 4 bases, and 9 bases stayed unmatched. CDR1 MDHEN and CDR2 SYDVKM come from the germline V gene.

The chain combines TRBV6-1 with TRBJ1-6, with D possibly matching TRBD1 (6 bases). V gave up 7 bases and J gave up 10 bases, with 20 bases separating them. This CDR3 has 15 residues. Germline CDR1 is MNHNS and CDR2 is SASEGT. This CDR3 reads CASTDAQGFRSPLHF. The CDR3 DNA reads as TGTGCCAGCACTGACGCCCAGGGGTTCAGGTCACCCCTCCACTTT.

Many counts were recorded for this clonotype. V gene TRBV12-3 or TRBV12-4 combines with J gene TRBJ1-1, with D unresolved. The CDR3 totals 15 residues. Trimming stripped 6 bases from V and 0 bases from J, with 14 bases between. Here the CDR3 DNA reads TGTGCCAGCAGCAACTTCCAGACGGTGAACACTGAAGCTTTCTTT. Translated, it gives CASSNFQTVNTEAFF.

A remark on this clonotype: In this CDR3 the conserved last residue, phenylalanine or tryptophan, is missing, so a read error is likely. The chain has TRBV20-1 and TRBJ1-1; D remains ambiguous. The germline V gene encodes CDR1 DFQATT and CDR2 SNEGSKA (reference sequence). V lost 0 bases to trimming and J lost 3 bases, with 14 bases between them. The CDR3 consists of 15 residues. CDR3 sequence: CSAREVGVIYTEAFL. For the CDR3, the DNA is TGCAGTGCTAGAGAAGTAGGAGTAATCTACACTGAAGCTTTCCTT.

This clonotype was seen repeatedly, ten times or more. V gene TRBV3-1 combines with J gene TRBJ2-7; TRBD1 matches 9 bases. The CDR3 has 16 residues. Unmatched junction bases numbered 7, after V lost 0 bases and J lost 4 bases. CDR1 LGHDT and CDR2 YNNKEL come from the germline V gene (reference sequence). CDR3 coding DNA: TGTGCCAGCAGCCAAGACCGGGACAGGGTACCGTACGAGCAGTACTTC. Protein: CASSQDRDRVPYEQYF.

This clonotype was counted many times. CDR3 residues: CSAGPPGRPLLQYF. As DNA, the CDR3 is TGCAGTGCAGGACCCCCGGGGCGCCCTTTGTTGCAGTACTTC. The chain has TRBV20-1 and TRBJ2-7, with D perhaps given as TRBD1 or TRBD2 (5 bases each). V was clipped by 6 bases and J by 9 bases, with 24 bases between them. Germline V gives CDR1 DFQATT, CDR2 SNEGSKA (reference sequence). The CDR3 is 14 amino acids.

This clonotype was observed a handful of times. This rearrangement joins TRBV20-1 to TRBJ2-7; D remains unclear. The germline CDR1 and CDR2 sequences are DFQATT and SNEGSKA (reference sequence). The CDR3 has 15 residues. Deletions cut 1 base from V and 2 bases from J, with 15 bases between. The CDR3, as DNA: TGCAGTGCTAGAGTAAGTCTGGACCAAACCTACGAGCAGTACTTC. Residues: CSARVSLDQTYEQYF.

This clonotype was counted between two and nine times. The rearrangement joins TRBV19 to TRBJ2-1; D may be TRBD1 or TRBD2 (5 bases each). The CDR3 is made up of 13 amino acids. Germline V gene lookup returns CDR1 LNHDA and CDR2 SQIVND (reference sequence). V gave up 5 bases and J gave up 8 bases, with 13 bases separating them. CDR3 coding DNA: TGTGCCAGTAGTTCGGGACCATGGGATGAGCAGTTCTTC. It yields the protein CASSSGPWDEQFF.

The rearrangement joins TRBV5-6 to TRBJ2-4; 8 bases agree with TRBD1. The CDR3 loop spans 14 amino acids. Losses at the gene ends were 1 base for V and 5 bases for J; bases not matched to a gene: 2. CDR1 and CDR2 (germline): SGHDT, YYEEEE. The CDR3 sequence: CASSLSGGQNIQYF. The CDR3 DNA reads TGTGCCAGCAGCTTGTCAGGGGGCCAAAACATTCAGTACTTC.

This clonotype was seen many times. V gene TRBV5-1 combines with J gene TRBJ1-2; the match to TRBD1 covers 10 bases. The trim removed 4 bases at V and 5 bases at J, leaving 5 bases unmatched. Germline V gives CDR1 SGHRS, CDR2 YFSETQ. This CDR3 comprises 14 residues. DNA of the CDR3: TGCGCCAGCAGCGCGGGACAGGGGTCTTATGGCTACACCTTC. Translating gives CASSAGQGSYGYTF.

In this sample, this clonotype turned up many times. This sequence joins TRBV7-2 and TRBJ2-2; the D gene is possibly TRBD1 (5 bases). V dropped 5 bases and J dropped 1 base, with 11 bases sitting between them. Germline V gene sequence: CDR1 SGHTA, CDR2 FQGNSA. The CDR3 contains 15 residues. CDR3 sequence reads: CASSLLGQNTGELFF. The CDR3, as DNA: TGTGCCAGCAGCCTCCTCGGACAGAACACCGGGGAGCTGTTTTTT. The full variable domain, rest sourced from reference TRBV7-2 and TRBJ2-2, is GAGVSQSPSNKVTEKGKDVELRCDPISGHTALYWYRQSLGQGLEFLIYFQGNSAPDKSGLPSDRFSAERTGGSVSTLTIQRTQQEDSAVYLCASSLLGQNTGELFFGEGSRLTVL.

The chain joins TRBV6-1 to TRBJ1-1; 7 bases align to TRBD1. The CDR3 loop spans 15 amino acids. Germline V gene data show CDR1 as MNHNS and CDR2 as SASEGT. Trimming took 7 bases from V and 0 from J; bases not matched to a gene: 8. The CDR3 sequence: CASTGDSRMNTEAFF. CDR3 DNA: TGTGCCAGCACGGGGGACAGCAGAATGAACACTGAAGCTTTCTTT.

This clonotype appeared a few times. The chain is built from TRBV5-1 and TRBJ1-1; D gene ambiguous. The CDR3 sequence is 14 residues long. The germline gives CDR1 SGHRS, CDR2 YFSETQ. V shed 4 bases and J shed 1 base, with 11 bases lying between them. The CDR3 reads CASSPLNKNTEAFF. The CDR3 nucleotides are TGCGCCAGCAGCCCCCTTAATAAGAACACTGAAGCTTTCTTT.

This clonotype appeared many times. This chain links TRBV7-2 with TRBJ1-1; 7 bases line up with TRBD1. CDR1 and CDR2 (germline): SGHTA, FQGNSA. The V and J ends lost 2 bases and 4 bases, in that order; junction bases with no gene match: 4. The CDR3 totals 14 residues. The CDR3 sequence is CASSLYGTATEAFF. The CDR3 bases are TGTGCCAGCAGCTTATATGGGACAGCCACTGAAGCTTTCTTT. The full variable domain, completed using reference TRBV7-2 and TRBJ1-1, is GAGVSQSPSNKVTEKGKDVELRCDPISGHTALYWYRQSLGQGLEFLIYFQGNSAPDKSGLPSDRFSAERTGGSVSTLTIQRTQQEDSAVYLCASSLYGTATEAFFGQGTRLTVV.

Note on this clonotype: This clone may be a read error of a much larger clone one base away. This chain connects TRBV28 to TRBJ2-7; the match to TRBD2 covers 10 bases. The CDR3 runs 15 residues. Germline values: CDR1 MDHEN, CDR2 SYDVKM. The DNA for the CDR3 is TGTACCAGCAGGGAAAGGACTAGCGGTTACTACGAGCAGTACTTC. Encoded protein: CTSRERTSGYYEQYF.

The chain joins TRBV4-3 to TRBJ2-1; 8 positions match TRBD1. Germline lookup yields CDR1 LGHNA and CDR2 YSLEER. V lost 1 base, J lost 7 bases, and 9 bases stayed unmatched. The CDR3 covers 16 residues. This CDR3 reads CASSQGSAGGINEQFF. The CDR3 DNA follows: TGCGCCAGCAGCCAAGGATCCGCAGGGGGCATAAATGAGCAGTTCTTC.

This clonotype was detected many times. J is TRBJ2-7 and V is TRBV11-1; D gene ambiguous. CDR1 and CDR2 from the germline V gene are SGHAT and FQDESV (reference sequence). The length of the CDR3 is 14 residues. The ends were cut back, 0 bases at V and 6 bases at J, with 12 bases in the middle. Here the CDR3 reads CASSLAPRMGEQYF. The CDR3 DNA reads TGTGCCAGCAGCTTAGCGCCGCGGATGGGCGAGCAGTACTTC.

There are many counts of this clonotype. This rearrangement joins TRBV12-3 or TRBV12-4 to TRBJ2-1; 10 positions agree with TRBD2. The CDR3 covers 17 residues. V lost 3 bases to trimming and J lost 4 bases; unmatched junction nucleotides: 9. The CDR3 loop reads CASSFMLAGVVYNEQFF. For the CDR3, the DNA is TGTGCCAGCAGTTTTATGCTAGCGGGAGTTGTGTACAATGAGCAGTTCTTC.

This clonotype was seen at least ten times. The CDR3 sequence: CASSRQGGDTEAFF. The CDR3 bases are TGTGCCAGCAGCCGACAGGGAGGGGACACTGAAGCTTTCTTT. This chain links TRBV2 with TRBJ1-1; 7 bases match TRBD1. After removal of 6 bases from V and 3 bases from J, the junction contained 7 bases not matched to a gene. This CDR3 region has 14 residues. Germline V lookup: CDR1 SNHLY, CDR2 FYNNEI.

This clonotype came up a few times. A much larger clone sits a single nucleotide away, making a read error possible. The genes are TRBV6-2 or TRBV6-3 and TRBJ2-7; 9 positions match TRBD2. This CDR3 has 18 residues. The germline V gene encodes CDR1 MNHEY and CDR2 SVGEGT. Losses at the gene ends were 2 bases for V and 3 bases for J; bases not matched to a gene: 14. The CDR3 here is CASSYRSSGAHLFYEQYF. The CDR3 nucleotides are TGTGCCAGCAGTTACCGTTCTAGCGGGGCTCACCTCTTCTACGAGCAGTACTTC.

This clonotype was detected ten times or more. This chain uses TRBV20-1 with TRBJ2-1, with 10 bases identical to TRBD1. This CDR3 is built from 15 residues. From germline, CDR1 is DFQATT and CDR2 SNEGSKA (reference sequence). V gave up 3 bases and J gave up 8 bases; unmatched junction bases: 10. This CDR3 is CSASVVGTGVHEQFF. The CDR3 nucleotides read TGCAGTGCTAGTGTCGTCGGGACAGGGGTTCATGAGCAGTTCTTC.

The sample holds many counts of this clonotype. V and J are TRBV5-1 and TRBJ2-1, with D possibly being TRBD1 or TRBD2 (5 bases each). V lost 0 bases, J lost 2 bases, and 9 bases lay in between. Germline CDR1 and CDR2: SGHRS and YFSETQ. The CDR3 has 15 amino acids. The CDR3 DNA is TGCGCCAGCAGCTTGGTTAGGGACGCCTACAATGAGCAGTTCTTC. Translating it yields CASSLVRDAYNEQFF.

Regarding this clonotype: The junction departs from germline at one end; a sequencing error may be responsible. The V gene is TRBV27, the J gene TRBJ1-1, with 7 bases that match TRBD1. Per the germline V gene, CDR1 is MNHEY and CDR2 is SMNVEV (reference sequence). The CDR3 length is 13 residues. CDR3 coding DNA: TGTGCCTGCAGTATTCAGGGGGACACTGAAGCTTTCTTT. Encoded protein: CACSIQGDTEAFF.

The gene calls are TRBV10-3 and TRBJ1-3, with D tentatively TRBD1 (5 bases). The CDR3 contains 16 residues. Trimming left V 2 bases short and J 0 bases short, with 11 bases between. Germline CDR1 reads ENHRY; CDR2 reads SYGVKD. The CDR3 sequence is CAISEDRQSSGNTIYF. CDR3 nucleotide sequence: TGTGCCATCAGTGAGGACAGACAAAGCTCTGGAAACACCATATATTTT.

The rearrangement joins TRBV30 to TRBJ2-7; TRBD1 agrees at 8 bases. Trimming removed 3 bases from V and 2 bases from J; junction bases left unmatched: 6. The V gene's germline CDR1 is GTSNPN and CDR2 SVGIG (reference sequence). CDR3 length: 14 amino acids. CDR3 bases: TGTGCCTGGAGCGCTGGGACAGGAACCTACGAGCAGTACTTC. Protein: CAWSAGTGTYEQYF. The full variable domain, its missing parts supplied by reference TRBV30 and TRBJ2-7, is SQTIHQWPATLVQPVGSPLSLECTVEGTSNPNLYWYRQAAGRGLQLLFYSVGIGQISSEVPQNLSASRPQDRQFILSSKKLLLSDSGFYLCAWSAGTGTYEQYFGPGTRLTVT.

The chain recombines TRBV3-2 with TRBJ2-4; the table's D call of TRBD1 was not tested on the DNA. TRBV3-2 has pseudogene status. The CDR3 runs 16 residues. The CDR3 bases are TGTGCCAGCAGCCAAGATAGGGCGTTGGGGGGAAACATTCAGTACTTC. Translating gives CASSQDRALGGNIQYF.